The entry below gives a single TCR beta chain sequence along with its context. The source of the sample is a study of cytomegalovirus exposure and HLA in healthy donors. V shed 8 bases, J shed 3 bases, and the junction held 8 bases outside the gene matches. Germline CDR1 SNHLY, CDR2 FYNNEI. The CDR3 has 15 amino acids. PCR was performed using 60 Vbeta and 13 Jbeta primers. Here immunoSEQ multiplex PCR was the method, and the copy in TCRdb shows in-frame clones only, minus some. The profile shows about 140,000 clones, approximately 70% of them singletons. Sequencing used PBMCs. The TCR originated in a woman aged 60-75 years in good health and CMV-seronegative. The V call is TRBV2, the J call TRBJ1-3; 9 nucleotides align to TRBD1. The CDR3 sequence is CASLRDRVVGNTIYF. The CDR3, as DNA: TGTGCCAGCCTCCGGGACAGGGTGGTTGGAAACACCATATATTTT. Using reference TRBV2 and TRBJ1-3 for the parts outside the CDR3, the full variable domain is EPEVTQTPSHQVTQMGQEVILRCVPISNHLYFYWYRQILGQKVEFLVSFYNNEISEKSEIFDDQFSVERPDGSNFTLKIRSTKLEDSAMYFCASLRDRVVGNTIYFGEGSWLTVV.